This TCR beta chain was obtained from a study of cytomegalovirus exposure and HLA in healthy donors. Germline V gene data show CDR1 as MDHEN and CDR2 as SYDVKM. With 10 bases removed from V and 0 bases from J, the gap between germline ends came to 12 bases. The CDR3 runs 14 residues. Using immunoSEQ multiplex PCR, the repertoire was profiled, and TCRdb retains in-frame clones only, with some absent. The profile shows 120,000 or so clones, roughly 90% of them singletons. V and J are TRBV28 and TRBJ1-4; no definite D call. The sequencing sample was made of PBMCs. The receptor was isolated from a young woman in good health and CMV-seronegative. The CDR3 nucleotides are TGTGCCACCTACCGTCGGGCAACTAATGAAAAACTGTTTTTT. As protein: CATYRRATNEKLFF.